This TCR beta chain was recorded in a study of quantifying T cell responses using KT2 cells. Study in general: RNA was reverse transcribed with TCR alpha and beta constant-region primers. Study-wide results and caveats: The number of KT2 alpha and beta sequences was a linear function of input KT2 cells. Very high KT2 spike-in numbers caused saturation in KT2 sequence detection.

The cDNA 3' end received a ligated oligonucleotide with a UMI. The first PCR ran approximately 4 cycles with an equimolar RC1.1 and RC1.2 beta primer mix. TCRdb re-analysed the UMI-ligation and nested PCR reads in MiXCR, keeping a single row per CDR3 protein. The sample contains about 53,000 distinct CDR3 sequences, approximately 13% of which appear only once. The sample is PBMC spiked with counted cells of clone KT2. A range of KT2-to-PBMC ratios was made using fixed PBMC numbers. Between the trimmed V and J ends, which lost 4 bases and 5 bases, there was a span of 17 bases. The CDR3 length is 15 residues. Germline CDR1 SGHDN, CDR2 FVKESK. A note on this clonotype: The antigen is not known.

The chain combines TRBV14 with TRBJ2-5; no clear D gene. The sequence was obtained from a human donor. The sample consisted of PBMCs spiked with cells of the T cell clone KT2. CDR3 loop: CASSPLGPTVETQYF. CDR3 bases: TGTGCCAGCAGCCCCCTCGGGCCCACAGTGGAGACCCAGTACTTC.